A single sample gave rise to the 10 T cell receptor beta chains below, sequenced in a study of blood T cell repertoires in COVID-19. Sequencing was performed with immunoSEQ multiplex PCR; in TCRdb, only in-frame clones are kept and a portion is missing. This repertoire shows roughly 100,000 clones, roughly 80% found once; its top ten account for 15% to 20%. The source material was peripheral blood. Receptors originate from an elderly woman with active or convalescent COVID-19.

The CDR3, as DNA: TGTGCCAGCAGTTATTGGGGACAAAATCCCGGGGAGCTGTTTTTT. This codes for CASSYWGQNPGELFF. The genes are TRBV6-6 and TRBJ2-2; D is perhaps TRBD1 (6 bases). Germline V gives CDR1 MNHNY, CDR2 SVGAGI (reference sequence). There are 15 residues in the CDR3. Trimming stripped 3 bases from V and 6 bases from J, with 14 bases between.

The chain is built from TRBV7-9 and TRBJ2-1; 9 nucleotides align to TRBD2. From germline, CDR1 is SEHNR and CDR2 FQNEAQ (reference sequence). This CDR3 has 15 amino acids. The V and J ends lost 6 bases and 5 bases, in that order; junction bases with no gene match: 8. CDR3 nucleotides: TGTGCCAGCAGTTCCCCCCTAGCGGGGAACAATGAGCAGTTCTTC. As protein: CASSSPLAGNNEQFF.

The chain joins TRBV7-2 to TRBJ1-6; D not resolved. The CDR3 runs to 12 residues. Trimming took off 2 bases at V and 10 bases at J, with 6 bases between the two ends. The germline gives CDR1 SGHTA, CDR2 FQGNSA. The CDR3 region is CASSLFTSPLHF. The CDR3 DNA reads as TGTGCCAGCAGCTTATTTACATCACCCCTCCACTTT.

This chain joins TRBV5-1 and TRBJ1-2, with 8 bases aligning to TRBD1. The CDR3 runs to 21 residues. The V segment lost 4 bases and the J segment 8 bases; nucleotides outside the gene matches: 31. The germline gives CDR1 SGHRS, CDR2 YFSETQ. The CDR3 DNA follows: TGCGCCAGCAGCCCCTGGGGACGGACAGGGTCTACCTCGGGTGTGGTACTGGGCTACACCTTC. Protein: CASSPWGRTGSTSGVVLGYTF.

This chain links TRBV6-5 with TRBJ2-7, with 9 bases identical to TRBD2. Trimming cost V 5 bases and J 3 bases; bases outside gene matches: 5. The length of the CDR3 is 14 residues. The germline V gene encodes CDR1 MNHEY and CDR2 SVGAGI. The CDR3 DNA follows: TGTGCCAGCAGTAACATAGCGGGAGACTACGAGCAGTACTTC. Encoded protein: CASSNIAGDYEQYF.

The chain employs TRBV5-4 and TRBJ1-1, with D possibly matching TRBD1 (5 bases). With 5 bases removed from V and 11 bases from J, the gap between germline ends came to 22 bases. The CDR3 runs 14 residues. The germline gives CDR1 SGHNT, CDR2 YYREEE (reference sequence). The CDR3 here is CASSRRDLGREAFF. The CDR3 DNA reads as TGTGCCAGCAGTCGCCGGGACCTAGGGCGGGAGGCTTTCTTT.

V gene TRBV10-3 combines with J gene TRBJ2-7; D possibly corresponds to TRBD2 (6 bases). The CDR3 covers 14 residues. CDR1 and CDR2 from the germline V gene are ENHRY and SYGVKD. The V end lost 4 bases, the J end lost 0 bases, and 10 bases lay between the germline ends. CDR3 in amino acids: CAISGGTPSYEQYF. CDR3 coding DNA: TGTGCCATCAGTGGCGGGACTCCCTCCTACGAGCAGTACTTC.

This chain links TRBV3-1 (or the pseudogene TRBV3-2) with TRBJ2-2; 7 bases map to TRBD1. Germline V gene data show CDR1 as LGHDT and CDR2 as YNNKEL (reference sequence). This CDR3 spans 15 amino acids. After removal of 5 bases from V and 4 bases from J, the junction contained 7 bases not matched to a gene. CDR3 nucleotides: TGTGCCAGCAGCGCCCCCCGGACAGGCACCGGGGAGCTGTTTTTT. Protein product: CASSAPRTGTGELFF.

The genes are TRBV12-3 or TRBV12-4 and TRBJ2-1, with 9 bases lining up with TRBD1. This CDR3 is 13 amino acids long. The ends lost 5 bases at V and 9 bases at J; junction bases unmatched: 5. The CDR3 DNA sequence: TGTGCCAGCAGTGGGACAGGGCCGAGTGAGCAGTTCTTC. Its translation is CASSGTGPSEQFF.

This clone was recorded a few times. The rearrangement uses TRBV27 and TRBJ1-2; TRBD1 might be the D (6 bases). Germline-derived CDR1 and CDR2 are MNHEY and SMNVEV (reference sequence). Trimming took 8 bases from V and 4 from J, leaving 26 bases between them. This CDR3 comprises 17 residues. The CDR3 coding sequence is TGTGCCAGCGGACAATCGCCCTGGGACACGGTTTTCTATGGCTACACCTTC. Translating it yields CASGQSPWDTVFYGYTF.